The present T cell receptor (beta chain) was sequenced within a study of vaccination and CD4 T cells after COVID-19. Study-wide context: SARS-CoV-2 had been detected by nasal swab PCR in convalescent patients; several were mild, one severe. Once diagnosed, patients had post-COVID samples drawn a median roughly 97 days later (range 35 to 161). Every culture used as a control got a CEFX pool, an HIV-1 Nef pool, or no peptide. Study-wide points: Convalescent patients displayed spike mono-reactivity in 304 of 307 vaccine-specific clones.

Treatment indicated: roughly 11-day PBMC culture with coronavirus spike peptide pools or control peptides (ViraFEST assay). Sequenced with the Oncomine TCR Beta short-read assay was DNA taken from cultured CD4+ T cells. TCRdb fed the PCR reads into MiXCR, producing one record per CDR3 protein. The sample has roughly 11,000 distinct CDR3 sequences, under 85% seen once. Of note for this clonotype: Its cognate antigen is unknown.

CDR3 length: 13 residues. CDR1 and CDR2 (germline): SGHRS, YFSETQ. V lost 0 bases, J lost 5 bases, and 8 bases lay in between. Sequencing used CD4+ T cells from blood, cultured in vitro. The TCR was taken from a human donor who had recovered from COVID-19. The rearrangement joins TRBV5-1 to TRBJ1-2; D not resolved. The CDR3 region has the DNA TGCGCCAGCAGCTTGGGCCAGGAGTATGGCTACACCTTC. It encodes CASSLGQEYGYTF.